The rows below give T cell receptor beta chains drawn from one sample of a study of blood T cells in healthy people across ages. MiXCR was run by TCRdb on the 5' RACE reads, yielding one entry per CDR3 protein. This sample carries about 780,000 distinct CDR3 sequences, about 45% of them seen once, and the ten largest clones take 15% to 20%. The sequenced sample was blood. The receptors derive from a man aged 80 or over in good health. CDR3s include the opening cysteine and the closing phenylalanine or tryptophan. D genes are given only for firm matches. Some rows have no size entry. The others give once, few or many, or a class for an expanded clone.

j_gene	d_gene	abundance	v_gene	CDR3nt	CDR3aa
TRBJ2-4	.	.	TRBV6-4	TGTGCCAGCAGTGACAGCCCCAGAAACATTCAGTACTTC	CASSDSPRNIQYF
TRBJ2-7	TRBD1	many	TRBV7-6	TGTGCCAGCAGCTTATATCGGGACAGCTACGAGCAGTACTTC	CASSLYRDSYEQYF
TRBJ2-3	TRBD2	few	TRBV7-8	TGTGCCAGCAGCCCCGGGTGGGCTAGCGGGCACACAGATACGCAGTATTTT	CASSPGWASGHTDTQYF
TRBJ2-2	TRBD2	once	TRBV10-3	TGTGCCATCAGTGAGAAGCGGGAGTCCGGGGAGCTGTTTTTT	CAISEKRESGELFF
TRBJ2-3	TRBD2	many	TRBV20-1	TGCAGTGCTCCCACTAGCGGGAGTCCCACAGATACGCAGTATTTT	CSAPTSGSPTDTQYF
TRBJ2-7	TRBD2	few	TRBV2	TGTGCCTCAAGTTCGATGACTAGCGGCTCCTACGAGCAGTACTTC	CASSSMTSGSYEQYF
TRBJ2-3	.	.	TRBV7-3	TGTGCCAGCAGCCCGGGCGGGAATACGCAGTATTTT	CASSPGGNTQYF
TRBJ2-1	TRBD1	many	TRBV7-2	TGTGCCAGCAACCTGGGACAGAAGGACAATGAGCAGTTCTTC	CASNLGQKDNEQFF
TRBJ2-2	TRBD1	once	TRBV25-1	TGTGCTAGCAGTGCCCCGGACAGGGTCACCGGGGAGCTGTTTTTT	CASSAPDRVTGELFF
TRBJ1-2	.	.	TRBV18	TGTGCCAGCTCACCGGACGGTCACCGGGGCTACACCTTC	CASSPDGHRGYTF
TRBJ2-7	TRBD2	.	TRBV10-3	TGTGCCATCAGTGACGGGACTAGCGGGAGCAACGAGCAGTACTTC	CAISDGTSGSNEQYF
TRBJ2-3	.	few	TRBV18	TGTGCCAGCTCACCACCGCAGGGGACGCTCACAGATACGCAGTATTTT	CASSPPQGTLTDTQYF
TRBJ2-1	.	.	TRBV7-3	TGTGCCAGCAGCTTAACCCAGAACTACGCAAGGGGTGAGCAGTTCTTC	CASSLTQNYARGEQFF
TRBJ2-5	.	few	TRBV5-4	TGTGCCAGCAGCTTGGAACTACAAGAGACCCAGTACTTC	CASSLELQETQYF
TRBJ1-4	.	.	TRBV7-2	TGTGCCAGCAGCTTAGCGACCGGTGAAAAACTGTTTTTT	CASSLATGEKLFF
TRBJ1-2	.	.	TRBV30	TGTGCCTGGGGAACAGGGAACCCATATGGCTACACCTTC	CAWGTGNPYGYTF
TRBJ1-2	.	once	TRBV7-8	TGTGCCAGCAGCGTAACAGGATCTGGCTACACCTTC	CASSVTGSGYTF
TRBJ2-7	TRBD2	few	TRBV2	TGTGCCATACATGCCAGCGGGGAACCCGAGCAGTACTTC	CAIHASGEPEQYF
TRBJ2-5	.	.	TRBV6-1	TGTGCCAGCAGGGAGTCAGGGAGGGAGACCCAGTACTTC	CASRESGRETQYF
TRBJ2-1	TRBD2	.	TRBV24-1	TGTGCCACCAGTGATTTCACTAGCGGCTCCTACAATGAGCAGTTCTTC	CATSDFTSGSYNEQFF
TRBJ2-7	TRBD1	few	TRBV27	TGTGCCAGCAGTTCTACTCCCGGGACAGGGCCCTACGAGCAGTACTTC	CASSSTPGTGPYEQYF
TRBJ1-2	.	once	TRBV20-1	TGCAGTGCTATAGACGAGGGCAGCCATGGCTACACCTTC	CSAIDEGSHGYTF
TRBJ2-1	.	.	TRBV12-3/TRBV12-4	TGTGCCAGCAGTTTAGGGCCCGGACTGGGCGTCAATGAGCAGTTCTTC	CASSLGPGLGVNEQFF
TRBJ2-5	TRBD2	.	TRBV20-1	TGCAGTGCCGAAACGGTCCGGGGGGGACAAGAGACCCAGTACTTC	CSAETVRGGQETQYF
TRBJ2-5	.	.	TRBV5-4	TGTGCCAGCAGCTTGATTAACAGGGGGCCCGAGGTGGCGGGAGGGCCCTCGTTTACTGGGCAGTACTTC	CASSLINRGPEVAGGPSFTGQYF
TRBJ2-5	TRBD1	.	TRBV7-6	TGTGCCAGTTGGACAGGGGGCCTCCAAGAGACCCAGTACTTC	CASWTGGLQETQYF
TRBJ2-1	.	.	TRBV28	TGTGCCAGCAGGTTTCAAGGGGTCAATGAGCAGTTCTTC	CASRFQGVNEQFF
TRBJ1-1	.	once	TRBV20-1	TGCAGTGGACGAGGGGTTCCGGGTCCTGAAGCTTTCTTT	CSGRGVPGPEAFF
TRBJ2-4	TRBD1	.	TRBV20-1	TGCAGTGCAAAGACAGGGGTGGGTTACATTCAGTACTTC	CSAKTGVGYIQYF
TRBJ1-4	.	.	TRBV14	TGTGCCAGCAGCCAAGTGCCATTCGGCCCTACCAATGAAAAACTGTTTTTT	CASSQVPFGPTNEKLFF
TRBJ2-1	TRBD1	many	TRBV29-1	TGCAGCGTAAGACAGGGACGAATGGGCAATGAGCAGTTCTTC	CSVRQGRMGNEQFF
TRBJ2-1	.	.	TRBV7-2	TGTGCCAGCAGCCAGGGCAGGGTACCCTACAATGAGCAGTTCTTC	CASSQGRVPYNEQFF
TRBJ2-5	TRBD2	few	TRBV9	TGTGCCAGCACAAGAGGGGCTAGCGGAGCCCAAGAGACCCAGTACTTC	CASTRGASGAQETQYF
TRBJ2-3	.	.	TRBV19	TGTGCCAGTAGACCCCGGGACACGAGGGCCACAGATACGCAGTATTTT	CASRPRDTRATDTQYF
TRBJ2-7	.	.	TRBV6-6	TGTGCCAGCAGTTACTTCAGGAACTCCTACGAGCAGTACTTC	CASSYFRNSYEQYF
TRBJ2-4	.	.	TRBV7-2	TGTGCCAGCAGCTCGAGGACTGGCGGGGACATTCAGTACTTC	CASSSRTGGDIQYF
TRBJ1-6	TRBD1	.	TRBV6-1	TGTGCCAGCCGCGTAAATCAGGGGGATAATTCACCCCTCCACTTT	CASRVNQGDNSPLHF
TRBJ2-3	.	.	TRBV6-5	TGTGCCAGCAGTTACAAGCGGAGTAGCACAGATACGCAGTATTTT	CASSYKRSSTDTQYF
TRBJ2-7	TRBD1	.	TRBV27	TGTGCCAGCAGCGTGGACAGGGAAGGCTACGAGCAGTACTTC	CASSVDREGYEQYF
TRBJ1-2	.	.	TRBV11-2	TGTGCCAGCAGCTCTCGGAGGTACGCAGATAACTATGGCTACACCTTC	CASSSRRYADNYGYTF
TRBJ2-7	TRBD2	once	TRBV10-3	TGTGCCACCGAGGGACTAGACCTCTACGAGCAGTACTTC	CATEGLDLYEQYF
TRBJ1-2	TRBD1	.	TRBV5-1	TGCGCCAGCAGCTCTGACAGGGAAGCTAACTATGGCTACACCTTC	CASSSDREANYGYTF
TRBJ2-1	TRBD2	.	TRBV5-1	TGCGCCAGCAGGGAACTAGCGGGAGGAAGAGGCTACAATGAGCAGTTCTTC	CASRELAGGRGYNEQFF
TRBJ2-1	TRBD1	.	TRBV11-2	TGTGCCAGCAGCTTAGGGGGACAGGGGGCCGAGACCCAGTTCTTC	CASSLGGQGAETQFF
TRBJ2-7	.	few	TRBV6-1	TGTGCCAGCAGTGAAGCCGTACTCCGGGGGCAGTACTTC	CASSEAVLRGQYF
TRBJ2-7	TRBD1	few	TRBV6-2/TRBV6-3	TGTGCCATCAATGAAAGGGGGCGCAGGCAGTACTTC	CAINERGRRQYF
TRBJ1-1	.	.	TRBV5-1	TGCGCCAGCAGCAACGGAGACCATAACACTGAAGCTTTCTTT	CASSNGDHNTEAFF
TRBJ2-3	.	.	TRBV15	TGTGCCACCAGCAGGGAGGGTGGATATGATTGGCGGGACCCGAGGCGTACGCAGTATTTT	CATSREGGYDWRDPRRTQYF
TRBJ1-2	TRBD1	.	TRBV25-1	TGTGCCAGCAGTGACGAGGGGGCACGGGGCTACACCTTC	CASSDEGARGYTF
TRBJ2-7	.	few	TRBV29-1	TGCAGCGTTGAACACCAGGGGTCCTACGAGCAGTACTTC	CSVEHQGSYEQYF
TRBJ2-1	.	.	TRBV7-9	TGTGCCAGCACCCAACGGGGGCGTATAGAAGAGACCCAGTTCTTC	CASTQRGRIEETQFF
TRBJ1-3	.	once	TRBV5-1	TGCGCCAGCAGTCGGGAAACTGGAAACACCATATATTTT	CASSRETGNTIYF
TRBJ2-4	.	.	TRBV7-9	TGTGCCAGCAGCGAGACCGGGGTTGGCAAAAACATTCAGTACTTC	CASSETGVGKNIQYF
TRBJ2-1	TRBD2	.	TRBV28	TGTGCCAGCAGTTTTCTCCCCCGGACTAGCGGGAGGGCTGAGCAGTTCTTC	CASSFLPRTSGRAEQFF
TRBJ2-5	.	.	TRBV14	TGTGCCAGCAGCAGACGGGGGCGCGGGGTTGAGACCCAGTACTTC	CASSRRGRGVETQYF
TRBJ2-5	.	.	TRBV6-2/TRBV6-3	TGTGCCAGCAGTGACCTGGACAGAATCCAAGAGACCCAGTACTTC	CASSDLDRIQETQYF
TRBJ1-2	.	few	TRBV4-3	TGCGCCAGCAGCCAAGAGGGCGAAGGGGCAAACTATGGCTACACCTTC	CASSQEGEGANYGYTF
TRBJ1-5	.	few	TRBV20-1	TGCAGTGCTACCCCAGCGGGAACTAGCAATCAGCCCCAGCATTTT	CSATPAGTSNQPQHF
TRBJ2-2	TRBD2	.	TRBV5-5	TGTGCCAGCAGCCATACTAGCGGGAGGAATACCGGGGAGCTGTTTTTT	CASSHTSGRNTGELFF